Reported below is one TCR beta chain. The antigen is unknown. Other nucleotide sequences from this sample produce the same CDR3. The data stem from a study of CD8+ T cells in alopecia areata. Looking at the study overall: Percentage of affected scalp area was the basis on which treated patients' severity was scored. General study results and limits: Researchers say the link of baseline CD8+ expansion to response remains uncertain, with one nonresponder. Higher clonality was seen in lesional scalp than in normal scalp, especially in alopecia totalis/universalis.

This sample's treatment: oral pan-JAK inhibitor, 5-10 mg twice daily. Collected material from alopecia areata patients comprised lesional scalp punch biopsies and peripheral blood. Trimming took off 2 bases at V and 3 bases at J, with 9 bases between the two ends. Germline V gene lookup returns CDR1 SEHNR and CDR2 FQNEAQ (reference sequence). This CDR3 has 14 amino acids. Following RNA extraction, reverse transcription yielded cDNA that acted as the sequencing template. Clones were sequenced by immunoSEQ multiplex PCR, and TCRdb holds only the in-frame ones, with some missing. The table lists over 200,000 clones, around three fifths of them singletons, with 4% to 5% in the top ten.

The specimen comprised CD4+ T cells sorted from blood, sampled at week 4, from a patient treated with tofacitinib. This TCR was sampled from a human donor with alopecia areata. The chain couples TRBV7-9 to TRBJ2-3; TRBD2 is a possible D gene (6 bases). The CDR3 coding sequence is TGTGCCAGCAGCTTATACCGGGGGACAGATACGCAGTATTTT. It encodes CASSLYRGTDTQYF.